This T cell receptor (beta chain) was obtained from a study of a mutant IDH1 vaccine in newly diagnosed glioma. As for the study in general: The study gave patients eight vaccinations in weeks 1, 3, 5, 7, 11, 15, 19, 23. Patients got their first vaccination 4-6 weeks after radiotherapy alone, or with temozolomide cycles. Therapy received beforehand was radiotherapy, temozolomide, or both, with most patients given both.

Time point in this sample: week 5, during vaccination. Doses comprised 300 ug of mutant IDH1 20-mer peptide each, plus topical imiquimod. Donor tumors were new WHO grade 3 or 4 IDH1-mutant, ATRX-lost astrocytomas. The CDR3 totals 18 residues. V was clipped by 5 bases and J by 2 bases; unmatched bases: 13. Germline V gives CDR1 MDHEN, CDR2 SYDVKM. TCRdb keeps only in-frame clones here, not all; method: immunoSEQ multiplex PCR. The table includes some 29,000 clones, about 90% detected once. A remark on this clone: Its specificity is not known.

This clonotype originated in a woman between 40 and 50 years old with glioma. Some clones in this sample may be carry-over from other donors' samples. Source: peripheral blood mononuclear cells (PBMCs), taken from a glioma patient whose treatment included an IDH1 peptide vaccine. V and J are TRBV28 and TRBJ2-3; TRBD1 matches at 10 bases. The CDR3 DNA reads TGTGCCAGCAGTCCAAGCCGAACGGGACAGGGGATCACAGATACGCAGTATTTT. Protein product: CASSPSRTGQGITDTQYF.